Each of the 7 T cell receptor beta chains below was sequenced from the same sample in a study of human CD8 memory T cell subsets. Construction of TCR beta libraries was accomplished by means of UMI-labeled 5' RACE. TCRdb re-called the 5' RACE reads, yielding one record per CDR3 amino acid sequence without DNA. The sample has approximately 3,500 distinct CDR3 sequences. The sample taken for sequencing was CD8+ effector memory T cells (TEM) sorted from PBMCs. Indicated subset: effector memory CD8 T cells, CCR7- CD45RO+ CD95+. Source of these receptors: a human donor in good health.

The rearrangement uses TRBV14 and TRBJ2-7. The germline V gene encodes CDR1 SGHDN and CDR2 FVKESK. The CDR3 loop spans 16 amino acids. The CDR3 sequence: CASSQDRTRSSYEQYF.

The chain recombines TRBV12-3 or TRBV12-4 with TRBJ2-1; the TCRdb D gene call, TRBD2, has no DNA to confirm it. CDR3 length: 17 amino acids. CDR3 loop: CASSFSRGSPPYNEQFF.

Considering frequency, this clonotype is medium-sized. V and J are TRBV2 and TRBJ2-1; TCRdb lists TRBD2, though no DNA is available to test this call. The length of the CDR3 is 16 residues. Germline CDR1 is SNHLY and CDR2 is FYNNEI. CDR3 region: CASSPPDYGLYNEQFF. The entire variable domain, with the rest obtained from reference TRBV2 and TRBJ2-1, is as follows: EPEVTQTPSHQVTQMGQEVILRCVPISNHLYFYWYRQILGQKVEFLVSFYNNEISEKSEIFDDQFSVERPDGSNFTLKIRSTKLEDSAMYFCASSPPDYGLYNEQFFGPGTRLTVL.

CDR3 residues: CASSPLTSGTTYEQYF. The chain carries TRBV5-1 and TRBJ2-7; TCRdb outputs TRBD2, but without DNA this stays unchecked. CDR1 is SGHRS and CDR2 is YFSETQ in the germline V gene. This CDR3 spans 16 amino acids.

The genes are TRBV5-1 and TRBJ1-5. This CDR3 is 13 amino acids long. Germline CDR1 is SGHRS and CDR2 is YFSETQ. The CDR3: CASSFGRGQPQHF.

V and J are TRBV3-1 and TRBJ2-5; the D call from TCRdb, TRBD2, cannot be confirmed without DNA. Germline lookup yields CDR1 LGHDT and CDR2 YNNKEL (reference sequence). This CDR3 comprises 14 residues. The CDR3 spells CASSRGGETETQYF.

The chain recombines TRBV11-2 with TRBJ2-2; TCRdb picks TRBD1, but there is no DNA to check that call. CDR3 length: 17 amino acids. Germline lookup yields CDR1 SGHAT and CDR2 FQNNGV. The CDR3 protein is CASSLAETEINTGELFF.